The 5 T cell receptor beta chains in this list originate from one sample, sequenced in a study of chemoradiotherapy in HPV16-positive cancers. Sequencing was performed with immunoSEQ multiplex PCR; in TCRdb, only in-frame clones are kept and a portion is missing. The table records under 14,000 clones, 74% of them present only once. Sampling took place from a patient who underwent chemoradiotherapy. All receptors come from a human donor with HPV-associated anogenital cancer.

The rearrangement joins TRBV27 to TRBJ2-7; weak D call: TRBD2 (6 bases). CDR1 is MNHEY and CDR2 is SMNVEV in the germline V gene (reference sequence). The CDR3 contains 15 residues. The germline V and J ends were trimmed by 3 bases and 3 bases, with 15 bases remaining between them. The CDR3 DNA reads TGTGCCAGCAGTTTCCGGGGAGGAGGTCTCTACGAGCAGTACTTC. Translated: CASSFRGGGLYEQYF.

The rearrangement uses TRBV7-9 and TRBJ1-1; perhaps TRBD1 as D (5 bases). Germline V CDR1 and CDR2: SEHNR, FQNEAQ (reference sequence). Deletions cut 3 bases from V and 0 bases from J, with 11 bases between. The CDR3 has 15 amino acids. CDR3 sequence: CASSFGGTMNTEAFF. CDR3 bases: TGTGCCAGCAGCTTTGGGGGGACCATGAACACTGAAGCTTTCTTT.

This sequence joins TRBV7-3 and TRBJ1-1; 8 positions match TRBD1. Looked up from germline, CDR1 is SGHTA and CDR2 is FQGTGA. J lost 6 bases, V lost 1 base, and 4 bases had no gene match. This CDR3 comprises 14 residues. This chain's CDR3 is CASSLNRGQAEAFF. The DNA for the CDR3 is TGTGCCAGCAGCTTAAATCGGGGACAGGCTGAAGCTTTCTTT.

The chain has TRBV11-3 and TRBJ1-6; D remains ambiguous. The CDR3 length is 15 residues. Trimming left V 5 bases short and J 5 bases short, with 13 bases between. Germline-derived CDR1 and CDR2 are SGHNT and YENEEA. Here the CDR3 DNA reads TGTGCCAGCAGCCCCGGTCAAACCAATAATTCACCCCTCCACTTT. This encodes CASSPGQTNNSPLHF.

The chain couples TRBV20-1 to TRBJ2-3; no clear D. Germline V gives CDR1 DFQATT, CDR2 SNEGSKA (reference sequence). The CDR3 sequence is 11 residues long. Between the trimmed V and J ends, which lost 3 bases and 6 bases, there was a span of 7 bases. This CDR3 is CSASYGDTQYF. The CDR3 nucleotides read TGCAGTGCTAGTTACGGCGATACGCAGTATTTT.